One sample yielded the 25 T cell receptor beta chains listed below, sequenced in a study of a mutant IDH1 vaccine in newly diagnosed glioma. Their specific antigens are unknown. Generated by immunoSEQ multiplex PCR, the TCRdb table keeps only in-frame clones and is missing some. Of some 27,000 clones listed, about four fifths are singletons. As to time point: week 23, last vaccination. The content of each vaccine dose was 300 ug of mutant IDH1 20-mer peptide, and topical imiquimod accompanied it. This specimen was PBMCs, taken from a glioma patient whose treatment included an IDH1 peptide vaccine. Receptors originate from a woman in her 30s with glioma.

In its sample, this clone was seen once. This chain uses TRBV10-3 with TRBJ1-1, with 7 nucleotides matching TRBD1. With V trimmed by 6 bases and J by 4 bases, 8 bases remained unmatched. CDR3 length: 14 residues. CDR1 is ENHRY, CDR2 SYGVKD, per germline. The CDR3: CAISPTGQGTEAFF. Written as DNA, the CDR3 is TGTGCCATCAGCCCGACAGGGCAGGGCACTGAAGCTTTCTTT.

This clone was counted only a few times. V is TRBV4-1 and J is TRBJ2-3; D is unresolved. CDR3 size: 12 residues. Trimming took 4 bases from V and 8 from J, leaving 10 bases between them. From germline, CDR1 is MGHRA and CDR2 YSYEKL. The DNA of the CDR3 is TGCGCCAGCAGCCCCCTTGGCGTTACGCAGTATTTT. Translating gives CASSPLGVTQYF.

The V gene is TRBV7-6, the J gene TRBJ2-1; the D gene is possibly TRBD1 (5 bases). Germline V gene data show CDR1 as SGHVS and CDR2 as FNYEAQ. The CDR3 is 17 residues long. V lost 0 bases, J lost 9 bases, and 21 bases lay in between. Here the CDR3 reads CASSLAYRFPYWREQFF. The CDR3 DNA follows: TGTGCCAGCAGCTTAGCGTACAGGTTTCCCTACTGGCGTGAGCAGTTCTTC.

The V and J genes are TRBV4-1 and TRBJ2-1; 12 bases are shared with TRBD2. The CDR3 sequence is 15 residues long. Trimming cost V 3 bases and J 6 bases; bases outside gene matches: 3. Germline CDR1 MGHRA, CDR2 YSYEKL. The chain's CDR3 is CASSQMGLAGNEQFF. In DNA form, the CDR3 reads TGCGCCAGCAGCCAGATGGGACTAGCGGGCAATGAGCAGTTCTTC.

The count of this clone is one. The J gene is TRBJ2-7, the V gene TRBV5-4; a weak D match, TRBD2 (6 bases). V lost 0 bases and J 4 bases, leaving 14 bases between the germline ends. Germline CDR1 and CDR2: SGHNT and YYREEE (reference sequence). The CDR3 is 15 residues long. The CDR3 sequence: CASSLVAVGGYEQYF. CDR3 nucleotides: TGTGCCAGCAGCTTGGTCGCAGTAGGAGGGTACGAGCAGTACTTC. The full variable domain, in which reference TRBV5-4 and TRBJ2-7 provide the parts outside the CDR3, is ETGVTQSPTHLIKTRGQQVTLRCSSQSGHNTVSWYQQALGQGPQFIFQYYREEENGRGNFPPRFSGLQFPNYSSELNVNALELDDSALYLCASSLVAVGGYEQYFGPGTRLTVT.

This chain connects TRBV7-9 to TRBJ2-7; 9 nucleotides align to TRBD1. Trimming removed 7 bases from V and 8 bases from J; junction bases left unmatched: 6. This CDR3 is 12 amino acids long. Germline V gives CDR1 SEHNR, CDR2 FQNEAQ (reference sequence). The CDR3 region has the DNA TGTGCCAGCAACCGACAGGGGGGAAAGCAGTACTTC. Its translation: CASNRQGGKQYF.

The V call is TRBV4-1, the J call TRBJ1-1; maybe TRBD1 (5 bases). CDR1 is MGHRA, CDR2 YSYEKL, per germline. Trimming left V 2 bases short and J 8 bases short, with 12 bases between. The CDR3 sequence is 13 residues long. CDR3 in amino acids: CASSQFGAREAFF. The CDR3 DNA reads TGCGCCAGCAGCCAATTCGGGGCCCGGGAAGCTTTCTTT.

The gene calls are TRBV7-2 and TRBJ2-2; 9 bases are shared with TRBD2. The CDR3 covers 16 residues. Germline values: CDR1 SGHTA, CDR2 FQGNSA. The V segment lost 1 base and the J segment 8 bases; nucleotides outside the gene matches: 8. The CDR3 DNA follows: TGTGCCAGCAGCTTAGGGGGTAGCGGGGGCCTTGGGGAGCTGTTTTTT. As protein: CASSLGGSGGLGELFF.

The V gene is TRBV7-8, the J gene TRBJ1-6, with 9 bases aligning to TRBD1. Germline values: CDR1 SGHVS, CDR2 FQNEAQ. This CDR3 is built from 17 residues. J lost 8 bases, V lost 1 base, and 9 bases had no gene match. The DNA of the CDR3 is TGTGCCAGCAGCTTAGGGGCACAGGGGGCGATGGATTCACCCCTCCACTTT. Translating gives CASSLGAQGAMDSPLHF.

J is TRBJ1-2 and V is TRBV29-1; D ambiguous. Trimming took off 4 bases at V and 2 bases at J, with 8 bases between the two ends. The length of the CDR3 is 12 residues. Germline V lookup: CDR1 SQVTM, CDR2 ANQGSEA. Here the CDR3 reads CSVVGRNYGYTF. In DNA form, the CDR3 reads TGCAGCGTTGTGGGTCGGAACTATGGCTACACCTTC.

This clone was detected only a few times. This chain joins TRBV12-5 and TRBJ1-1; D unclear. Germline CDR1 is LGHNT and CDR2 is FRNRAP. CDR3 length equals 13 residues. Trimming removed 7 bases at V and 1 base at J, with 10 bases between. Here the CDR3 DNA reads TGTGCTAGTGCCAATGGTGCGAACACTGAAGCTTTCTTT. Translating gives CASANGANTEAFF.

This clone qualifies as medium-sized. This chain links TRBV5-5 with TRBJ2-7; D is possibly TRBD1 (6 bases). Germline CDR1 and CDR2: SGHKS and YYEKEE (reference sequence). The CDR3 loop spans 14 amino acids. Deletions cut 6 bases from V and 2 bases from J, with 15 bases between. CDR3 region: CASTDLDRPYEQYF. The CDR3 bases are TGTGCCAGCACCGATTTGGACAGACCCTACGAGCAGTACTTC.

The V and J genes are TRBV6-1 and TRBJ1-2; possibly TRBD1 for D (5 bases). V was clipped by 4 bases and J by 8 bases, with 17 bases between them. The V gene's germline CDR1 is MNHNS and CDR2 SASEGT. There are 14 residues in the CDR3. As DNA, the CDR3 is TGTGCCAGCAGTGGCCCCCCGTCCCAGGGAGGCTACACCTTC. Protein product: CASSGPPSQGGYTF.

The CDR3 coding sequence is TGTGCCAGCAGCTACGGACAGACTAATTCACCCCTCCACTTT. This encodes CASSYGQTNSPLHF. The rearrangement uses TRBV7-2 and TRBJ1-6, with a weak D call TRBD1 (6 bases). V shed 4 bases and J shed 6 bases, with 10 bases lying between them. Germline V CDR1 and CDR2: SGHTA, FQGNSA. There are 14 residues in the CDR3.

This clone occurred a few times. V and J are TRBV7-9 and TRBJ1-4; a weak D match, TRBD1 (5 bases). The CDR3 consists of 13 residues. The V and J ends lost 10 bases and 4 bases respectively, with 13 bases between them. The V gene's germline CDR1 is SEHNR and CDR2 FQNEAQ (reference sequence). The CDR3 DNA follows: TGTGCCACGTGGGGGACCAGTAATGAAAAACTGTTTTTT. Its translation: CATWGTSNEKLFF.

The chain joins TRBV6-1 to TRBJ2-2, with 7 nucleotides matching TRBD1. Losses at the gene ends were 7 bases for V and 6 bases for J; bases not matched to a gene: 5. Germline V gives CDR1 MNHNS, CDR2 SASEGT. The CDR3 length is 13 residues. The CDR3 loop reads CASNRQGPGELFF. In nucleotides, the CDR3 is TGTGCCAGCAACCGACAGGGCCCCGGGGAGCTGTTTTTT.

The rearrangement uses TRBV27 and TRBJ2-1; 9 bases match TRBD1. The CDR3 totals 15 residues. CDR1 and CDR2 from the germline V gene are MNHEY and SMNVEV (reference sequence). V dropped 4 bases and J dropped 2; count of bases not matched to a gene: 3. The CDR3 bases are TGTGCCAGCAGTTCCCGGACAGGGGCCTACAATGAGCAGTTCTTC. Protein product: CASSSRTGAYNEQFF.

The chain links TRBV5-1 to TRBJ1-1; D is uncertain. V was shortened by 4 bases and J by 1 base, with 8 bases between the two germline ends. The CDR3 consists of 13 residues. CDR1 is SGHRS and CDR2 is YFSETQ in the germline V gene. The CDR3 coding sequence is TGCGCCAGCAGCACCAACACGAACACTGAAGCTTTCTTT. It translates to CASSTNTNTEAFF. The whole variable domain, remainder taken from reference TRBV5-1 and TRBJ1-1, is KAGVTQTPRYLIKTRGQQVTLSCSPISGHRSVSWYQQTPGQGLQFLFEYFSETQRNKGNFPGRFSGRQFSNSRSEMNVSTLELGDSALYLCASSTNTNTEAFFGQGTRLTVV.

The V and J genes are TRBV5-1 and TRBJ1-1; a weak D match, TRBD1 (6 bases). CDR3 length: 14 residues. Germline values: CDR1 SGHRS, CDR2 YFSETQ. With 5 bases removed from V and 5 bases from J, the gap between germline ends came to 16 bases. CDR3 bases: TGCGCCAGCAGAGTTTACAGGGAGGAGACTGAAGCTTTCTTT. It codes for CASRVYREETEAFF. Full variable domain (remainder filled in from reference TRBV5-1 and TRBJ1-1): KAGVTQTPRYLIKTRGQQVTLSCSPISGHRSVSWYQQTPGQGLQFLFEYFSETQRNKGNFPGRFSGRQFSNSRSEMNVSTLELGDSALYLCASRVYREETEAFFGQGTRLTVV.

With regard to this clone: Its ends do not fully match the called genes, so a read error is possible. The V gene is TRBV2, the J gene TRBJ2-7, with D perhaps matching TRBD1 (5 bases). CDR3 size: 11 residues. CDR1 is SNHLY and CDR2 is FYNNEI in the germline V gene. The CDR3 bases are TGTGCCTGCAGACAGCTCAACGAGCAGTACTTC. It translates to CACRQLNEQYF.

The chain carries TRBV4-3 and TRBJ1-1; D remains unclear. Per germline, CDR1 LGHNA and CDR2 YSLEER. This CDR3 has 15 amino acids. Trimming shortened V by 1 base and J by 0 bases, and 9 bases separated the two germline ends. The CDR3 DNA is TGCGCCAGCAGCCAAGGAGCCGCATTGAACACTGAAGCTTTCTTT. Translation gives CASSQGAALNTEAFF.

The chain combines TRBV4-1 with TRBJ1-1; the match to TRBD1 covers 7 bases. CDR3 length: 16 amino acids. V lost 2 bases and J lost 1; bases outside the gene matches: 7. Germline values: CDR1 MGHRA, CDR2 YSYEKL. CDR3 DNA sequence: TGCGCCAGCAGCCAACTGACTTGGACAGGGAACACTGAAGCTTTCTTT. It yields the protein CASSQLTWTGNTEAFF.

The rearrangement links TRBV5-4 to TRBJ1-2; 9 bases are a match to TRBD1. This CDR3 is built from 15 residues. The V segment lost 1 base and the J segment 4 bases; nucleotides outside the gene matches: 5. Germline V gene data show CDR1 as SGHNT and CDR2 as YYREEE (reference sequence). The CDR3 sequence: CASSLTGDRVYGYTF. CDR3 nucleotides: TGTGCCAGCAGCTTGACGGGGGACAGGGTCTATGGCTACACCTTC. The full variable domain, completed using reference TRBV5-4 and TRBJ1-2, is ETGVTQSPTHLIKTRGQQVTLRCSSQSGHNTVSWYQQALGQGPQFIFQYYREEENGRGNFPPRFSGLQFPNYSSELNVNALELDDSALYLCASSLTGDRVYGYTFGSGTRLTVV.

V is TRBV25-1 and J is TRBJ2-2; D remains unclear. CDR3 size: 12 residues. CDR1 and CDR2 from the germline V gene are MGHDK and SYGVNS. Trimming removed 3 bases from V and 8 bases from J, with 7 bases in between. The CDR3 DNA sequence: TGTGCCAGCAGTGAGTCCGGGGGGGAGCTGTTTTTT. Translating gives CASSESGGELFF.

This clone was counted a single time. The rearrangement uses TRBV7-3 and TRBJ2-7; D is perhaps TRBD2 (6 bases). Trimming took off 1 base at V and 5 bases at J, with 9 bases between the two ends. CDR1 is SGHTA, CDR2 FQGTGA, per germline. The CDR3 loop spans 13 amino acids. CDR3 sequence: CASSLRRGDEQYF. CDR3 sequence (DNA): TGTGCCAGCAGCTTAAGGCGCGGGGACGAGCAGTACTTC. Looking up the rest from reference TRBV7-3 and TRBJ2-7 gives the full variable domain: GAGVSQTPSNKVTEKGKYVELRCDPISGHTALYWYRQSLGQGPEFLIYFQGTGAADDSGLPNDRFFAVRPEGSVSTLKIQRTERGDSAVYLCASSLRRGDEQYFGPGTRLTVT.